This TCR beta chain was captured by sequencing in a study of cytomegalovirus exposure and HLA in healthy donors. The wider study: Drawn from HLA-typed donors, about 85 million unique TCRs were held in an early data release. Study findings and constraints: It was only CMV serostatus that was available as immune exposure information. With DRB1 most and HLA-C fewest, TCR association rates differed between HLA loci in a later analysis.

The J segment lost 5 bases and the V segment lost 5 bases, leaving 6 bases of the junction unmatched. The CDR3 extends over 14 amino acids. Germline values: CDR1 MDHEN, CDR2 SYDVKM. Comments on this clone: The antigen is undetermined.

In the PCR, 60 Vbeta and 13 Jbeta primers were used. Clones were read by immunoSEQ multiplex PCR, and TCRdb kept only the in-frame ones, dropping some. The repertoire includes around 150,000 clones, 70% to 85% of them detected once, and approximately 1.5% sits in the top ten. J is TRBJ2-1 and V is TRBV28, with 7 nucleotides matching TRBD2. The sequence was obtained from a man aged 25 to 45 in good health and CMV-seropositive. Sequenced: PBMCs. The CDR3 spells CASSLLARNNEQFF. For the CDR3, the DNA is TGTGCCAGCAGTCTACTAGCGAGAAACAATGAGCAGTTCTTC.